The sequence of this T cell receptor beta chain was determined in a study of OX40 agonist ivuxolimab in advanced cancers. Study at large: While on treatment, patients had intravenous ivuxolimab at 0.01 to 10 mg/kg every 2 weeks. Dose-escalation patients suffered from hepatocellular carcinoma, melanoma, renal cell or head and neck cancer.

Study-wide points: By week 6 at 0.1 to 3.0 mg/kg, blood CD4+ and CD8+ T cells had expanded clonally.

Produced via immunoSEQ multiplex PCR; TCRdb's table is partial and in-frame only. The table shows 45,000 to 50,000 clones, with approximately 78% occurring only once. At cycle 4 day 1, cycle 7 day 1, and baseline, blood was sampled. About this clone: What it binds is unknown.

Germline V gives CDR1 GTSNPN, CDR2 SVGIG (reference sequence). Trimming stripped 4 bases from V and 6 bases from J, with 13 bases between. The CDR3 covers 13 residues. The receptor comes from an adult with an advanced solid tumor such as melanoma, head and neck, liver or kidney cancer. The chain links TRBV30 to TRBJ2-1; no definite D call. This material consisted of CD4+ or CD8+ T cells sorted from blood, taken in a trial of the OX40 agonist ivuxolimab. The CDR3 DNA sequence: TGTGCCTGGATCCCGGACCCGACCAATGAGCAGTTCTTC. This codes for CAWIPDPTNEQFF.